A single sample is the source of the 21 T cell receptor beta chains below, sequenced in a study of neurological immune-mediated disorders. TCRdb fed the 5' RACE reads into MiXCR, producing one record per CDR3 protein. The data contain around 44,000 distinct CDR3 sequences, 2.5% of them singletons. Source material: PBMCs. These receptors came from a man aged 25 to 40 with multiple sclerosis.

This clonotype has ten or more counts. The chain carries TRBV5-1 and TRBJ2-1; weak D call: TRBD2 (5 bases). The CDR3 has 11 amino acids. The germline V gene encodes CDR1 SGHRS and CDR2 YFSETQ. The ends were cut back, 4 bases at V and 6 bases at J, with 5 bases in the middle. CDR3 loop: CASSGSNEQFF. As DNA, the CDR3 is TGCGCCAGCAGCGGGAGCAATGAGCAGTTCTTC.

This clonotype was found many times. The chain recombines TRBV28 with TRBJ2-1; D tentatively fits TRBD1 or TRBD2 (5 bases each). The CDR3 has 14 residues. The germline CDR1 and CDR2 sequences are MDHEN and SYDVKM. V was pared by 4 bases and J by 3 bases, with 10 bases between. CDR3 coding DNA: TGTGCCAGCAGTTCGGGGCAGCTCTACAATGAGCAGTTCTTC. Protein sequence: CASSSGQLYNEQFF.

This clonotype was picked up many times. The chain uses TRBV5-1 and TRBJ2-3; D possibly corresponds to TRBD2 (5 bases). Trimming stripped 4 bases from V and 6 bases from J, with 12 bases between. The CDR3 runs 13 residues. Per germline, CDR1 SGHRS and CDR2 YFSETQ. The CDR3 loop reads CASSKNRGDTQYF. The CDR3 DNA is TGCGCCAGCAGCAAAAATCGCGGGGATACGCAGTATTTT. Combining the CDR3 with reference TRBV5-1 and TRBJ2-3 gives the whole variable domain KAGVTQTPRYLIKTRGQQVTLSCSPISGHRSVSWYQQTPGQGLQFLFEYFSETQRNKGNFPGRFSGRQFSNSRSEMNVSTLELGDSALYLCASSKNRGDTQYFGPGTRLTVL.

In this sample, this clonotype turned up many times. The chain uses TRBV5-5 and TRBJ2-3; the D gene could be TRBD1 or TRBD2 (6 bases each). Trimming removed 0 bases at V and 3 bases at J, with 14 bases between. The CDR3 runs to 16 residues. The germline CDR1 and CDR2 sequences are SGHKS and YYEKEE (reference sequence). CDR3 sequence reads: CASSLDREGGTDTQYF. CDR3 DNA sequence: TGTGCCAGCAGCTTGGATAGAGAGGGGGGTACAGATACGCAGTATTTT.

This clonotype was counted many times. The gene calls are TRBV27 and TRBJ2-7; 7 bases agree with TRBD1. The V segment lost 5 bases and the J segment 2 bases; nucleotides outside the gene matches: 3. The germline CDR1 and CDR2 sequences are MNHEY and SMNVEV (reference sequence). CDR3 size: 13 residues. CDR3 loop: CASSIQGTYEQYF. The CDR3 DNA follows: TGTGCCAGCAGTATACAGGGGACCTACGAGCAGTACTTC.

This clonotype was observed many times. The V gene is TRBV20-1, the J gene TRBJ1-1; a possible D gene is TRBD1 (5 bases). Trimming cost V 6 bases and J 3 bases, with 20 bases left between them. Germline-derived CDR1 and CDR2 are DFQATT and SNEGSKA (reference sequence). The length of the CDR3 is 15 residues. The CDR3 coding sequence is TGCAGTGCAAGATGGGACTCAACGACGGACACTGAAGCTTTCTTT. Amino acids: CSARWDSTTDTEAFF.

The rearrangement joins TRBV4-2 to TRBJ2-1; D uncertain. The CDR3 has 14 amino acids. CDR1 LGHNA and CDR2 YNFKEQ come from the germline V gene. V was shortened by 0 bases and J by 5 bases, with 8 bases between the two germline ends. The CDR3 DNA is TGTGCCAGCAGCCAAGATGGAAGAAACAATGAGCAGTTCTTC. Translating it yields CASSQDGRNNEQFF.

This clonotype was seen repeatedly, ten times or more. The CDR3 reads CASSLGPGSYNEQFF. Written as DNA, the CDR3 is TGTGCCAGCAGCTTGGGGCCGGGAAGCTACAATGAGCAGTTCTTC. This chain joins TRBV5-6 and TRBJ2-1; possibly TRBD2 for D (5 bases). Germline values: CDR1 SGHDT, CDR2 YYEEEE. Trimming pared 0 bases from V and 3 bases from J, leaving 10 bases between. This CDR3 spans 15 amino acids.

This clonotype showed up many times. The rearrangement joins TRBV5-1 to TRBJ1-1; 7 bases agree with TRBD1. From germline, CDR1 is SGHRS and CDR2 YFSETQ. CDR3 length: 14 amino acids. V was clipped by 4 bases and J by 4 bases; unmatched bases: 7. Written as DNA, the CDR3 is TGCGCCAGCAGCGGGGGACAGATGGGCACTGAAGCTTTCTTT. Protein sequence: CASSGGQMGTEAFF.

In its sample, this clonotype was seen many times. This chain links TRBV5-1 with TRBJ2-5; D might be TRBD1 or TRBD2, each matching 6 bases. The CDR3 consists of 15 residues. Trimming left V 2 bases short and J 1 base short, with 12 bases between. In germline, CDR1 is SGHRS, CDR2 YFSETQ. The CDR3 spells CASSFPGATQETQYF. The CDR3 nucleotides are TGCGCCAGCAGCTTTCCGGGGGCAACCCAAGAGACCCAGTACTTC. Filled out from reference TRBV5-1 and TRBJ2-5, the complete variable domain reads KAGVTQTPRYLIKTRGQQVTLSCSPISGHRSVSWYQQTPGQGLQFLFEYFSETQRNKGNFPGRFSGRQFSNSRSEMNVSTLELGDSALYLCASSFPGATQETQYFGPGTRLLVL.

The sample holds many counts of this clonotype. The rearrangement uses TRBV20-1 and TRBJ2-1; 7 nucleotides agree with TRBD2. The CDR3 runs 14 residues. Germline assignment: CDR1 DFQATT and CDR2 SNEGSKA (reference sequence). V was clipped by 3 bases and J by 10 bases; unmatched bases: 12. In DNA, the CDR3 is TGCAGTGCTAGGACGCCGCGGGGGTCAGGGGAGCAGTTCTTC. Translating it yields CSARTPRGSGEQFF.

This clonotype was seen many times. The rearrangement uses TRBV12-3 or TRBV12-4 and TRBJ2-1; the match to TRBD2 covers 10 bases. V shed 5 bases, J shed 6 bases, and the junction held 16 bases outside the gene matches. This CDR3 comprises 18 residues. The CDR3 reads CASSPRTSGEPSINEQFF. In DNA, the CDR3 is TGTGCCAGCAGTCCCCGGACTAGCGGAGAGCCATCCATCAATGAGCAGTTCTTC.

This clonotype was found many times. The chain links TRBV12-3 or TRBV12-4 to TRBJ2-7; 8 nucleotides align to TRBD1. The CDR3 spans 14 residues. The V gene end was trimmed by 6 bases and the J gene end by 1 base; junction bases not matched to a gene: 5. CDR3 DNA sequence: TGTGCCAGCAGCGGACAGGGAAGGTCCTACGAGCAGTACTTC. It specifies CASSGQGRSYEQYF.

This clonotype was recorded many times. V is TRBV28 and J is TRBJ1-1; TRBD1 is a possible D gene (5 bases). This CDR3 comprises 13 residues. Germline V gene lookup returns CDR1 MDHEN and CDR2 SYDVKM. Trimming removed 7 bases from V and 4 bases from J, with 13 bases in between. For the CDR3, the DNA is TGTGCCAGCATCCCGGGGCAGTTCACTGAAGCTTTCTTT. Translation: CASIPGQFTEAFF. Full variable domain (remainder filled in from reference TRBV28 and TRBJ1-1): DVKVTQSSRYLVKRTGEKVFLECVQDMDHENMFWYRQDPGLGLRLIYFSYDVKMKEKGDIPEGYSVSREKKERFSLILESASTNQTSMYLCASIPGQFTEAFFGQGTRLTVV.

This clonotype was seen repeatedly, ten times or more. The V and J genes are TRBV6-5 and TRBJ2-3; TRBD1 agrees at 7 bases. J was trimmed by 4 bases and V by 8 bases; bases with no gene match: 3. This CDR3 has 12 amino acids. Germline loops: CDR1 MNHEY, CDR2 SVGAGI. CDR3 sequence: CASGTVPDTQYF. The CDR3 nucleotides are TGTGCCAGCGGGACAGTCCCAGATACGCAGTATTTT.

This clonotype was detected ten times or more. The V gene is TRBV7-2, the J gene TRBJ1-2; TRBD1 matches 10 bases. The CDR3 extends over 15 amino acids. The germline V gene encodes CDR1 SGHTA and CDR2 FQGNSA. Unmatched junction bases numbered 2, after V lost 1 base and J lost 3 bases. CDR3 nucleotides: TGTGCCAGCAGCTTAGAGGGGACAGGGGACTATGGCTACACCTTC. Translation: CASSLEGTGDYGYTF.

As to this clonotype: A clone one base away is much larger, so this may be a read error. The chain combines TRBV7-2 with TRBJ2-7; tentatively, D is TRBD1 (6 bases). CDR1 and CDR2 (germline): SGHTA, FQGNSA. The CDR3 contains 13 residues. V was trimmed by 2 bases and J by 5 bases, leaving 10 bases between them. CDR3: CASSLNRVHEQYF. The CDR3 DNA reads as TGTGCCAGCAGCTTAAACAGGGTCCACGAGCAGTACTTC.

This clonotype was seen at least ten times. The chain couples TRBV7-2 to TRBJ2-2, with TRBD2 matching 7 bases. The V gene's germline CDR1 is SGHTA and CDR2 FQGNSA. Unmatched junction bases numbered 10, after V lost 5 bases and J lost 4 bases. The CDR3 spans 16 residues. The CDR3 bases are TGTGCCAGCAGCGTCCCGACTAGCAGTAGCACCGGGGAGCTGTTTTTT. Translation: CASSVPTSSSTGELFF.

This clonotype was seen at least ten times. This rearrangement joins TRBV5-1 to TRBJ1-1, with TRBD1 matching 7 bases. The junction had 4 bases not matched to a gene; V was cut back by 4 bases and J by 4 bases. The CDR3 sequence is 13 residues long. Germline CDR1 and CDR2: SGHRS and YFSETQ. The CDR3 sequence is CASSRDSFTEAFF. CDR3 nucleotide sequence: TGCGCCAGCAGCCGGGACAGTTTCACTGAAGCTTTCTTT. Based on the CDR3 plus reference TRBV5-1 and TRBJ1-1, the full variable domain is KAGVTQTPRYLIKTRGQQVTLSCSPISGHRSVSWYQQTPGQGLQFLFEYFSETQRNKGNFPGRFSGRQFSNSRSEMNVSTLELGDSALYLCASSRDSFTEAFFGQGTRLTVV.

This clonotype has at least ten counts. The chain links TRBV15 to TRBJ1-5, with a tentative D call TRBD1 (5 bases). The V and J ends lost 11 bases and 4 bases respectively, with 18 bases between them. Germline-derived CDR1 and CDR2 are LNHNV and YYDKDF (reference sequence). The CDR3 length is 14 residues. The CDR3 is CAAGGLGENQPQHF. The CDR3 DNA is TGTGCCGCGGGGGGTCTGGGGGAGAATCAGCCCCAGCATTTT.

By share, this clonotype counts as medium-sized. The V gene is TRBV2, the J gene TRBJ2-3; tentative D call: TRBD2 (5 bases). The germline V gene encodes CDR1 SNHLY and CDR2 FYNNEI. Trimming took off 2 bases at V and 3 bases at J, with 9 bases between the two ends. The CDR3 loop spans 14 amino acids. The CDR3 reads CASSELTGTDTQYF. The CDR3 nucleotides are TGTGCCAGCAGTGAATTAACGGGGACAGATACGCAGTATTTT.